This TCR beta chain comes out of a study of CD4+ T cells in melanoma. Germline trimming cut 4 bases from V and 4 bases from J; bases unmatched to any gene: 6. The CDR3 consists of 16 residues. CDR1 SGHNT and CDR2 YYREEE come from the germline V gene (reference sequence). This table comes from immunoSEQ multiplex PCR, and its TCRdb copy is limited to in-frame clones, with some not included. This sample has roughly 150,000 clones; around 90% occur once, and the top ten carry about 1.6%. V and J are TRBV5-4 and TRBJ2-3; 13 positions agree with TRBD2. The TCR comes from a human donor with melanoma. The CDR3 DNA is TGTGCCAGCAGCCCCTCGACTAGCGGGGGGTCAGATACGCAGTATTTT. Protein: CASSPSTSGGSDTQYF.